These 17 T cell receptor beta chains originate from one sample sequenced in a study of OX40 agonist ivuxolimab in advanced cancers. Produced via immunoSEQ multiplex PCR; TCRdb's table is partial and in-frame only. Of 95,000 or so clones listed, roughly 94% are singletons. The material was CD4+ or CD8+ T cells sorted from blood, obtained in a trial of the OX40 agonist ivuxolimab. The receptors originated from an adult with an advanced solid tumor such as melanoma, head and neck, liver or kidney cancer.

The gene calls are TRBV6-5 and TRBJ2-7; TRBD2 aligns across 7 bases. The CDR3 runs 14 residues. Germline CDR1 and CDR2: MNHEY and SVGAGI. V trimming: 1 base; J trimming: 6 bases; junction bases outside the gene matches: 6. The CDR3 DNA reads TGTGCCAGCAGTTACTTGGCGGGAGAGACCGAGCAGTACTTC. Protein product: CASSYLAGETEQYF.

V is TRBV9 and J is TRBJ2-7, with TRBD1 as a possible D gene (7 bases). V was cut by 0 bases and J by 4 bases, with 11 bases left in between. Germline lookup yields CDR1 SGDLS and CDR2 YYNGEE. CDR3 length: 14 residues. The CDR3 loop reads CASSVAPGGYEQYF. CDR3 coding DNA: TGTGCCAGCAGCGTAGCACCAGGGGGGTACGAGCAGTACTTC.

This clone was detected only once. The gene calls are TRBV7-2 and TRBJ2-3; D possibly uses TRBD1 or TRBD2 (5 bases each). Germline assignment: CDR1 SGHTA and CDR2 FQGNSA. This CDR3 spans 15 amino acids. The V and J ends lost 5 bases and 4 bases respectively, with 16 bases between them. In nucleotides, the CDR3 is TGTGCCAGCAGCCCGGGGCCGGGCGGTGCAGATACGCAGTATTTT. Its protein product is CASSPGPGGADTQYF.

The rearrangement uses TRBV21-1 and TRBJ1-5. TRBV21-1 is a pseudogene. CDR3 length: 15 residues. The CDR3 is CASSKALTPPQPQHF. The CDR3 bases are TGTGCCAGCAGCAAAGCGTTGACGCCCCCCCAGCCCCAGCATTTT.

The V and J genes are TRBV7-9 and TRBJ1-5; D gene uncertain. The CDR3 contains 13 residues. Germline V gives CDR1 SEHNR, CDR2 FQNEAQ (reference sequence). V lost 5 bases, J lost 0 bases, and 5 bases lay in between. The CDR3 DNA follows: TGTGCCAGCAGCGAAGTTAGCAATCAGCCCCAGCATTTT. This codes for CASSEVSNQPQHF.

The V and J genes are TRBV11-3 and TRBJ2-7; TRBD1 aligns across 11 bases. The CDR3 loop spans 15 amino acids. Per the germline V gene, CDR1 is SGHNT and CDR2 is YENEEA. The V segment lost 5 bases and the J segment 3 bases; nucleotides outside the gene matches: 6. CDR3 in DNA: TGTGCCAGCAGCCCAGGACAGGGGGCAGGCTACGAGCAGTACTTC. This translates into CASSPGQGAGYEQYF.

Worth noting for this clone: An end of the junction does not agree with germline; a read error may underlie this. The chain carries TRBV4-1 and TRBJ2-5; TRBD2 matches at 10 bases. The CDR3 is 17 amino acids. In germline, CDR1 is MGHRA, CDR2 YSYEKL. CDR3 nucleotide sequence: TGCGCCAGCAGTCAAGATCTAAGCGGGGGGGGATCAGAGACCCAGTACTTC. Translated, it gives CASSQDLSGGGSETQYF.

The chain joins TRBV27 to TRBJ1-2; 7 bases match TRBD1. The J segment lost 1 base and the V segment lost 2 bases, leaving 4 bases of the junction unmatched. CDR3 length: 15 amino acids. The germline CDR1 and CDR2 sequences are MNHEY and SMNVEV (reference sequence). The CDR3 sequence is CASSLVGGGNYGYTF. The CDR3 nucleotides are TGTGCCAGCAGTTTAGTAGGGGGCGGTAACTATGGCTACACCTTC.

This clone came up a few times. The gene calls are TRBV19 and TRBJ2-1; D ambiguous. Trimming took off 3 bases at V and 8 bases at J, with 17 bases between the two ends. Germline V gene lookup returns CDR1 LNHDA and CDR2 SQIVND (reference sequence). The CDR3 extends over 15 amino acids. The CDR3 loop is CASSIYSGFSDEQFF. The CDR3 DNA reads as TGTGCCAGTAGTATCTACTCGGGTTTTTCGGATGAGCAGTTCTTC.

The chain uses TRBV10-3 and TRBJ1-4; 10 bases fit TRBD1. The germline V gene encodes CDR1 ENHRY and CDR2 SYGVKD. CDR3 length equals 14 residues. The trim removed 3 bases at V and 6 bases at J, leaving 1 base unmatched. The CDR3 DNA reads TGTGCCATCAGTGAAGGGACAGGGGATGAAAAACTGTTTTTT. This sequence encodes CAISEGTGDEKLFF.

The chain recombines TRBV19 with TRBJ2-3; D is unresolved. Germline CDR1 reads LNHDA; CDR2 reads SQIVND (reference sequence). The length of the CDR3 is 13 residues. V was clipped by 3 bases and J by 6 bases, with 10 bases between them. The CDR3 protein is CASSMGFGDTQYF. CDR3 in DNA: TGTGCCAGTAGTATGGGTTTCGGGGATACGCAGTATTTT.

This chain's CDR3 is CASSPMAGYQETQYF. The CDR3 DNA reads TGCGCCAGCAGCCCCATGGCAGGGTATCAAGAGACCCAGTACTTC. V usage is TRBV5-1 and J usage is TRBJ2-5; tentative D call: TRBD1 (5 bases). Trimming shortened V by 4 bases and J by 2 bases, and 15 bases separated the two germline ends. Germline V gene sequence: CDR1 SGHRS, CDR2 YFSETQ. CDR3 length: 15 residues.

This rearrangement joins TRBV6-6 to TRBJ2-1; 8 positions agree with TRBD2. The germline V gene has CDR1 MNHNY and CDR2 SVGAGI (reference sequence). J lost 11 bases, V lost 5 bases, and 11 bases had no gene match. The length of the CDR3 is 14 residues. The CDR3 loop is CASSDTLGGGKQFF. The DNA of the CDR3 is TGTGCCAGCAGTGACACCCTTGGCGGGGGGAAGCAGTTCTTC.

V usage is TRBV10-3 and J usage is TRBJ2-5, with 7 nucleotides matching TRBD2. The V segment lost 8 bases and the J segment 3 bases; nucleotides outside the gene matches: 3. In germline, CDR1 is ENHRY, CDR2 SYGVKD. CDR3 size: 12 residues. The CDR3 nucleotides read TGTGCCATCGGGGCGGGAGAAGAGACCCAGTACTTC. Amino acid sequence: CAIGAGEETQYF.

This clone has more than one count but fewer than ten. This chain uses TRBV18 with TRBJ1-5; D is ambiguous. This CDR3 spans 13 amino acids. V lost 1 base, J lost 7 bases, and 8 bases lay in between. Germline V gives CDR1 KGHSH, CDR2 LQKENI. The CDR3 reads CASSPHPAQPQHF. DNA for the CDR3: TGTGCCAGCTCACCACACCCTGCGCAGCCCCAGCATTTT.

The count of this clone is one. This CDR3 is CASSLAPENTEAFF. CDR3 DNA sequence: TGCGCCAGCAGCTTGGCCCCCGAGAACACTGAAGCTTTCTTT. The J gene is TRBJ1-1, the V gene TRBV5-1; D is ambiguous. Between the trimmed V and J ends, which lost 0 bases and 1 base, there was a span of 7 bases. The CDR3 extends over 14 amino acids. Germline lookup yields CDR1 SGHRS and CDR2 YFSETQ. The whole variable domain, remainder taken from reference TRBV5-1 and TRBJ1-1, is KAGVTQTPRYLIKTRGQQVTLSCSPISGHRSVSWYQQTPGQGLQFLFEYFSETQRNKGNFPGRFSGRQFSNSRSEMNVSTLELGDSALYLCASSLAPENTEAFFGQGTRLTVV.

The CDR3 protein is CASSAGTFSSYEQYF. DNA of the CDR3: TGTGCCAGCAGTGCAGGGACCTTTAGCTCCTACGAGCAGTACTTC. The chain couples TRBV28 to TRBJ2-7, with D perhaps TRBD1 or TRBD2 (5 bases each). Per germline, CDR1 MDHEN and CDR2 SYDVKM. Trimming took 5 bases from V and 0 from J, leaving 14 bases between them. The CDR3 totals 15 residues.